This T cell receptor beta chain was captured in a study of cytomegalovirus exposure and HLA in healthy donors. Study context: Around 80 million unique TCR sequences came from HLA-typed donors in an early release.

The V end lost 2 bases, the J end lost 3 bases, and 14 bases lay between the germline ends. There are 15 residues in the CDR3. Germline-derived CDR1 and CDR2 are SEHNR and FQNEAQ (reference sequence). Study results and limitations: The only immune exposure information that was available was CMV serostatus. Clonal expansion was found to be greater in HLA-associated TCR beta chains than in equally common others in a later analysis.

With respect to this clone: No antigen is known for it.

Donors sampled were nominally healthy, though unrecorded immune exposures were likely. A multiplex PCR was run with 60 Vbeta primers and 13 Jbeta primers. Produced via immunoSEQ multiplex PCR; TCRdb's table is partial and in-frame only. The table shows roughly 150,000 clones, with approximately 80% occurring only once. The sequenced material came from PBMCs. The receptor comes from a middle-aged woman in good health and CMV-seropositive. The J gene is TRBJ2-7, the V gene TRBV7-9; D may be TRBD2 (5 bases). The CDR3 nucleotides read TGTGCCAGCAGCTTAATAGGTACTAGAGGCTACGAGCAGTACTTC. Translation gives CASSLIGTRGYEQYF. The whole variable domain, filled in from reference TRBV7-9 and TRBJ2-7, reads DTGVSQNPRHKITKRGQNVTFRCDPISEHNRLYWYRQTLGQGPEFLTYFQNEAQLEKSRLLSDRFSAERPKGSFSTLEIQRTEQGDSAMYLCASSLIGTRGYEQYFGPGTRLTVT.